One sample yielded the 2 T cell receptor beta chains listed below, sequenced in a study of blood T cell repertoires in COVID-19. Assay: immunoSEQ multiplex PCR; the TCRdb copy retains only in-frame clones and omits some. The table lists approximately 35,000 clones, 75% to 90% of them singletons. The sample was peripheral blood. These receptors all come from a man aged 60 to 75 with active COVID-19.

CDR3 loop: CASSVASEGAGGNTIYF. CDR3 DNA: TGTGCCAGCAGCGTAGCTTCAGAGGGGGCGGGTGGAAACACCATATATTTT. The J gene is TRBJ1-3, the V gene TRBV9; 7 nucleotides agree with TRBD1. Looked up from germline, CDR1 is SGDLS and CDR2 is YYNGEE. The length of the CDR3 is 17 residues. After removal of 0 bases from V and 3 bases from J, the junction contained 9 bases not matched to a gene.

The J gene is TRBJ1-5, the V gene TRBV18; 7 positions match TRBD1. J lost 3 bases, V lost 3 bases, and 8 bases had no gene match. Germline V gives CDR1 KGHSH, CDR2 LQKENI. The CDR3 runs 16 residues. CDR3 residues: CASSPSTGTLNQPQHF. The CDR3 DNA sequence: TGTGCCAGCTCACCCTCGACAGGGACCCTCAATCAGCCCCAGCATTTT.